The rows below give T cell receptor beta chains drawn from one sample of a study of cytomegalovirus exposure and HLA in healthy donors. Here immunoSEQ multiplex PCR was the method, and the copy in TCRdb shows in-frame clones only, minus some. The sample has roughly 160,000 clones, roughly 77% seen once. The sample consisted of PBMCs. The receptors shown here come from a woman in her forties or fifties in good health and CMV-seropositive. Both conserved end residues are part of each CDR3. A D gene is named only where the DNA matches it firmly. Clone size appears in some rows only: once, few, many, or a class for an expanded clone.

abundance,j_gene,d_gene,v_gene,CDR3aa
NA,TRBJ2-7,NA,TRBV2,CASKRRLVDEQYF
NA,TRBJ2-3,TRBD1,TRBV5-1,CASSLEGGPSTDTQYF
NA,TRBJ2-1,NA,TRBV4-3,CASSQAGAGRNNEQFF
NA,TRBJ1-1,NA,TRBV5-1,CASSLDGVMGNTEAFF
NA,TRBJ2-7,TRBD1,TRBV6-5,CASSPDNGQVYEQYF
NA,TRBJ2-5,TRBD2,TRBV7-2,CASSAGTSGGNWYQETQYF
few,TRBJ1-2,TRBD1,TRBV28,CASSFRDRWMGYTF
NA,TRBJ2-5,TRBD1,TRBV7-2,CASSTGQAVRTQYF
NA,TRBJ2-5,TRBD2,TRBV5-1,CASSPGTSGQETQYF
NA,TRBJ1-5,NA,TRBV7-9,CASSLHSNQPQHF
NA,TRBJ2-7,TRBD1,TRBV18,CASSPGQGIYEQYF
NA,TRBJ2-2,TRBD2,TRBV7-2,CASSWFTSGRDTGELFF
few,TRBJ2-6,TRBD1,TRBV7-2,CASSLQGAGSGANVLTF
once,TRBJ2-3,TRBD1,TRBV15,CATSRAGTDLDTQYF
NA,TRBJ1-1,NA,TRBV5-6,CASSLWRRLMNTEAFF
NA,TRBJ2-1,NA,TRBV28,CASSLFRVRNNEQFF
NA,TRBJ1-2,NA,TRBV7-8,CASSLTTEVYGYTF
NA,TRBJ2-7,TRBD1,TRBV2,CASSPTTGGYEQYF
NA,TRBJ2-2,NA,TRBV28,CASSSLKNRGTGELFF
once,TRBJ1-5,NA,TRBV7-3,CASSHDGVRVGNQPQHF
once,TRBJ1-5,NA,TRBV19,CASSTGAYSNQPQHF
NA,TRBJ1-4,NA,TRBV7-2,CASSPYNEKLFF
NA,TRBJ2-7,NA,TRBV2,CASRPGRLYEQYF
NA,TRBJ1-5,NA,TRBV29-1,CSVGSGRQPQHF
NA,TRBJ2-1,NA,TRBV7-9,CASRISGPYNEQFF
once,TRBJ2-5,NA,TRBV11-1,CASSRLTSETQYF
NA,TRBJ2-4,TRBD2,TRBV6-6,CASRGGLAGTKNIQYF
NA,TRBJ1-6,NA,TRBV9,CASSAGDSYNSPLHF
NA,TRBJ1-2,NA,TRBV15,CATSRQGQEYGYTF
NA,TRBJ2-3,NA,TRBV6-6,CASGGASPDTQYF
NA,TRBJ2-7,NA,TRBV11-2,CASSFRGSSYEQYF
NA,TRBJ2-5,NA,TRBV5-4,CASSSRTGEETQYF
NA,TRBJ2-1,NA,TRBV29-1,CSVRSDEQFF
NA,TRBJ2-4,NA,TRBV9,CASSDSAIAKNIQYF
NA,TRBJ2-1,TRBD1,TRBV7-3,CASSRKGANEQFF
NA,TRBJ1-2,NA,TRBV4-2,CASSQTGAGAHNYGYTF
NA,TRBJ1-2,NA,TRBV4-2,CASSQEIWERSGYTF
NA,TRBJ1-3,TRBD1,TRBV18,CASSPQGANGNTIYF
NA,TRBJ2-2,TRBD2,TRBV18,CASSPLAGGSLTGELFF
NA,TRBJ1-1,TRBD1,TRBV16,CASSQSGQGRAFF